These 14 T cell receptor beta chains share one sample of origin, sequenced in a study of cytomegalovirus exposure and HLA in healthy donors (dated by TCRdb to about 2017). Libraries came from the immunoSEQ multiplex PCR assay. Held by TCRdb, this immuneACCESS table contains in-frame sequences only and omits some clones. Under half of the omission traces to an unresolved V gene where checked; the cause of the rest is unknown. This sample gives around 200,000 clones in total; about 91% of them show up just once. The leading ten clones occupy roughly 2.8% of the sample. Material: PBMCs. The source is a woman younger than 30 in good health and CMV-seronegative.

There are a few counts of this clone. The rearrangement uses TRBV10-1 and TRBJ2-7, with D possibly matching TRBD2 (6 bases). The germline gives CDR1 WNHNN, CDR2 SYGVQD (reference sequence). Trimming removed 5 bases from V and 2 bases from J, with 19 bases in between. There are 16 residues in the CDR3. The CDR3 loop reads CASSKRAGLFPYEQYF. CDR3 DNA: TGCGCCAGCAGTAAAAGAGCGGGCCTTTTCCCCTACGAGCAGTACTTC.

The chain recombines TRBV9 with TRBJ2-7, with 9 bases lining up with TRBD1. Germline assignment: CDR1 SGDLS and CDR2 YYNGEE. The CDR3 is 15 amino acids. V lost 0 bases, J lost 6 bases, and 7 bases stayed unmatched. The CDR3 region has the DNA TGTGCCAGCAGCGTAGGGGTAGGGACAGGGCTCGAGCAGTACTTC. Protein sequence: CASSVGVGTGLEQYF. The full variable domain, rest sourced from reference TRBV9 and TRBJ2-7, is DSGVTQTPKHLITATGQRVTLRCSPRSGDLSVYWYQQSLDQGLQFLIQYYNGEERAKGNILERFSAQQFPDLHSELNLSSLELGDSALYFCASSVGVGTGLEQYFGPGTRLTVT.

The chain employs TRBV19 and TRBJ2-2, with 10 bases matching TRBD1. The CDR3 runs 15 residues. The V gene's germline CDR1 is LNHDA and CDR2 SQIVND (reference sequence). Trimming cost V 7 bases and J 4 bases; bases outside gene matches: 6. The CDR3 bases are TGTGCCAGTAAACCGGACAGGGGGGTCACCGGGGAGCTGTTTTTT. This sequence encodes CASKPDRGVTGELFF.

The gene calls are TRBV6-5 and TRBJ2-7, with 9 nucleotides matching TRBD1. Germline lookup yields CDR1 MNHEY and CDR2 SVGAGI. This CDR3 has 14 amino acids. The ends lost 5 bases at V and 6 bases at J; junction bases unmatched: 8. The CDR3 region has the DNA TGTGCCAGCAGTACAACAGGGGGCGCGGTCGAGCAGTACTTC. Its translation is CASSTTGGAVEQYF.

This chain uses TRBV6-5 with TRBJ2-1, with 13 bases lining up with TRBD2. The germline V gene has CDR1 MNHEY and CDR2 SVGAGI. This CDR3 has 15 residues. V was pared by 2 bases and J by 6 bases, with 1 base of the junction left unmatched. In DNA form, the CDR3 reads TGTGCCAGCAGTTACAGACTAGCGGGAGGCAATGAGCAGTTCTTC. It yields the protein CASSYRLAGGNEQFF.

The DNA for the CDR3 is TGCGCCAGCAGCCAGTACCTTGGGACATTTCATGGCTACACCTTC. This translates into CASSQYLGTFHGYTF. The chain combines TRBV4-1 with TRBJ1-2, with a possible D match to TRBD1 (6 bases). Deletions cut 3 bases from V and 6 bases from J, with 17 bases between. Germline CDR1 MGHRA, CDR2 YSYEKL. The CDR3 covers 15 residues.

CDR3 nucleotide sequence: TGTGCCAGCTCACCAGTTGGGACAGGAGGCACAGATACGCAGTATTTT. Amino acid sequence: CASSPVGTGGTDTQYF. The V gene is TRBV18, the J gene TRBJ2-3; TRBD1 agrees at 8 bases. The CDR3 has 16 amino acids. V was clipped by 2 bases and J by 1 base; unmatched bases: 5. Germline V CDR1 and CDR2: KGHSH, LQKENI.

V is TRBV7-9 and J is TRBJ2-3; tentatively, D is TRBD2 (6 bases). This CDR3 spans 14 amino acids. Germline lookup yields CDR1 SEHNR and CDR2 FQNEAQ (reference sequence). The germline V and J ends were trimmed by 5 bases and 2 bases, with 11 bases remaining between them. The CDR3 sequence is CASSPRGNTDTQYF. The DNA for the CDR3 is TGTGCCAGCAGCCCCCGGGGGAACACAGATACGCAGTATTTT.

The V gene is TRBV28, the J gene TRBJ1-2; D is uncertain. Germline lookup yields CDR1 MDHEN and CDR2 SYDVKM. This CDR3 comprises 12 residues. Trimming removed 6 bases from V and 2 bases from J, with 7 bases in between. CDR3 DNA sequence: TGTGCCAGCAGACCAGGAAACTATGGCTACACCTTC. Protein: CASRPGNYGYTF.

The J gene is TRBJ2-2, the V gene TRBV12-1; the table's D call, TRBD2, was not checked against the DNA. TRBV12-1 is labeled a pseudogene. CDR3 length: 16 amino acids. The CDR3 loop reads CASSLNSGPNTGELFF. CDR3 coding DNA: TGTGCCAGCAGCTTAAATAGCGGTCCGAACACCGGGGAGCTGTTTTTT.

This chain's CDR3 is CASSDTTSVYNEQFF. CDR3 nucleotides: TGTGCCAGCAGTGACACGACTAGCGTCTACAATGAGCAGTTCTTC. The chain joins TRBV25-1 to TRBJ2-1, with TRBD2 matching over 8 bases. V gave up 3 bases and J gave up 3 bases; unmatched junction bases: 4. CDR1 and CDR2 from the germline V gene are MGHDK and SYGVNS. The CDR3 totals 15 residues. The full variable domain, its missing parts supplied by reference TRBV25-1 and TRBJ2-1, is EADIYQTPRYLVIGTGKKITLECSQTMGHDKMYWYQQDPGMELHLIHYSYGVNSTEKGDLSSESTVSRIRTEHFPLTLESARPSHTSQYLCASSDTTSVYNEQFFGPGTRLTVL.

The genes are TRBV15 and TRBJ2-3, with TRBD2 matching over 11 bases. V shed 3 bases and J 6 bases; nucleotides not matched to a gene: 11. Per the germline V gene, CDR1 is LNHNV and CDR2 is YYDKDF (reference sequence). The CDR3 is 17 amino acids. CDR3 sequence: CATSSLYRTSGWDTQYF. Written as DNA, the CDR3 is TGTGCCACCAGCAGTTTGTATAGGACTAGCGGGTGGGATACGCAGTATTTT. The full variable domain, in which reference TRBV15 and TRBJ2-3 provide the parts outside the CDR3, is DAMVIQNPRYQVTQFGKPVTLSCSQTLNHNVMYWYQQKSSQAPKLLFHYYDKDFNNEADTPDNFQSRRPNTSFCFLDIRSPGLGDTAMYLCATSSLYRTSGWDTQYFGPGTRLTVL.

The V call is TRBV6-5, the J call TRBJ1-1; weak D call: TRBD1 (5 bases). Germline CDR1 reads MNHEY; CDR2 reads SVGAGI. The CDR3 runs 16 residues. Trimming pared 0 bases from V and 1 base from J, leaving 12 bases between. CDR3 sequence: CASSYSTGLPNTEAFF. The CDR3 region has the DNA TGTGCCAGCAGTTACTCGACGGGACTCCCGAACACTGAAGCTTTCTTT.

The chain uses TRBV5-1 and TRBJ2-2, with 8 bases aligning to TRBD1. Per the germline V gene, CDR1 is SGHRS and CDR2 is YFSETQ. CDR3 length: 14 amino acids. J lost 6 bases, V lost 2 bases, and 3 bases had no gene match. CDR3 amino acids: CASSFDRGAGELFF. CDR3 coding DNA: TGCGCCAGCAGCTTTGACAGGGGCGCCGGGGAGCTGTTTTTT.